Listed below are T cell receptor beta chains from one sample, sequenced in a study of blood T cell repertoires in COVID-19. Measured with immunoSEQ multiplex PCR; TCRdb has only the in-frame clones, and not every one. The sample consists of about 250,000 clones, 84% of them appearing once. What was sequenced was peripheral blood. The receptors originated from a woman between 40 and 55 years old who had recovered from COVID-19. CDR3s include the opening cysteine and the closing phenylalanine or tryptophan. Each record gives: J gene, clone size, D gene, V gene, CDR3 protein, CDR3 DNA. The D gene is left open where the match is weak. The size field is filled for only some rows; it gives once, few, many or a size class.

TRBJ2-3 . TRBD2 TRBV4-1 CASSQDFFAGLAGGPRLDTQYF TGCGCCAGCAGCCAAGATTTTTTTGCGGGTCTAGCGGGGGGGCCCCGTTTAGATACGCAGTATTTT
TRBJ2-2 few TRBD2 TRBV3-1/TRBV3-2 CASSAGTSGGYYTGELFF TGTGCCAGCAGCGCTGGGACTAGCGGGGGTTACTACACCGGGGAGCTGTTTTTT
TRBJ1-1 once . TRBV2 CASSVSMNTEAFF TGTGCCAGCAGTGTCTCTATGAACACTGAAGCTTTCTTT
TRBJ1-6 . . TRBV7-9 CASSSDSQNSPLHF TGTGCCAGCAGCTCGGACTCTCAGAATTCACCCCTCCACTTT
TRBJ2-7 . TRBD1 TRBV6-5 CASSTGTGVSYEQYF TGTGCCAGCAGTACCGGGACAGGGGTCTCCTACGAGCAGTACTTC
TRBJ1-5 few TRBD1 TRBV2 CASSERTGALNSNQPQHF TGTGCCAGCAGTGAACGGACAGGGGCGCTCAATAGCAATCAGCCCCAGCATTTT
TRBJ1-5 . . TRBV19 CASSMGLNQPQHF TGTGCCAGTAGTATGGGGCTCAATCAGCCCCAGCATTTT
TRBJ1-5 . . TRBV27 CASSFREGQPQHF TGTGCCAGCAGTTTTCGGGAGGGTCAGCCCCAGCATTTT
TRBJ1-2 once TRBD1 TRBV9 CASSPGTGMGYGYTF TGTGCCAGCAGCCCGGGGACAGGGATGGGGTATGGCTACACCTTC
TRBJ1-5 . . TRBV6-1 CASRGGREGQPQHF TGTGCCAGCAGGGGCGGCCGCGAGGGTCAGCCCCAGCATTTT
TRBJ2-6 . TRBD1 TRBV18 CASSPSRDRGSGANVLTF TGTGCCAGCTCACCAAGCCGGGACAGGGGTTCTGGGGCCAACGTCCTGACTTTC
TRBJ2-1 . TRBD2 TRBV7-6 CASSLYPPTSGAYNEQFF TGTGCCAGCAGCTTATACCCACCTACTAGCGGGGCTTACAATGAGCAGTTCTTC
TRBJ1-6 . TRBD1 TRBV7-8 CASSQGQAYNSPLHF TGTGCCAGCAGCCAGGGACAGGCCTATAATTCACCCCTCCACTTT
TRBJ2-2 . TRBD1 TRBV24-1 CATRTGGTGELFF TGTGCCACCAGGACAGGGGGCACCGGGGAGCTGTTTTTT
TRBJ2-2 few . TRBV2 CATQGTAGELFF TGTGCCACTCAGGGTACCGCCGGGGAGCTGTTTTTT
TRBJ1-6 . . TRBV5-5 CASSPGYNSPLHF TGTGCCAGCAGCCCGGGGTATAATTCACCCCTCCACTTT
TRBJ1-2 . TRBD1 TRBV28 CASSLWGPIRDRDGYTF TGTGCCAGCAGTTTATGGGGACCTATCCGGGACAGAGATGGCTACACCTTC
TRBJ2-7 many . TRBV2 CASSVGQGGIYEQYF TGTGCCAGCAGTGTCGGGCAGGGGGGAATCTACGAGCAGTACTTC
TRBJ2-3 . TRBD1 TRBV6-4 CASSDGQVSTDTQYF TGTGCCAGCAGTGACGGACAGGTCAGCACAGATACGCAGTATTTT
TRBJ1-1 once TRBD1 TRBV2 CASRQGMNTEAFF TGTGCCAGTCGACAGGGGATGAACACTGAAGCTTTCTTT
TRBJ1-2 . . TRBV2 CASTIKGVSYGYTF TGTGCCAGCACCATAAAGGGGGTCAGCTATGGCTACACCTTC
TRBJ1-2 . TRBD1 TRBV14 CASSQGQGSYGYTF TGTGCCAGCAGCCAGGGACAGGGAAGCTATGGCTACACCTTC
TRBJ2-7 . TRBD2 TRBV27 CASSLGGEQYF TGTGCCAGCAGTTTGGGGGGGGAGCAGTACTTC
TRBJ2-1 . TRBD1 TRBV4-2 CASSQGLGTLVGTGRNEQFF TGTGCCAGCAGCCAAGGTCTTGGGACTTTAGTAGGGACAGGGAGGAATGAGCAGTTCTTC
TRBJ2-7 . . TRBV6-4 CASSEGKGGEQYF TGTGCCAGCAGTGAGGGGAAAGGCGGGGAGCAGTACTTC
TRBJ1-6 once . TRBV15 CATSRGSPNSPLHF TGTGCCACCAGCAGAGGAAGCCCCAATTCACCCCTCCACTTT
TRBJ2-5 . TRBD1 TRBV7-2 CASSWTGTETQYF TGTGCCAGCAGCTGGACAGGGACAGAGACCCAGTACTTC
TRBJ1-1 once TRBD1 TRBV10-3 CAIRGFGQGTPPEAFF TGTGCCATCAGGGGATTTGGACAGGGCACTCCTCCTGAAGCTTTCTTT
TRBJ1-2 . . TRBV6-4 CASSETITGRYGYTF TGTGCCAGCAGTGAAACCATTACAGGGCGCTATGGCTACACCTTC
TRBJ1-3 . TRBD1 TRBV7-9 CASPAGGGTGNTIYF TGTGCCAGCCCCGCGGGAGGGGGCACTGGAAACACCATATATTTT
TRBJ1-6 once . TRBV27 CASSEGLHYNSPLHF TGTGCCAGCAGTGAGGGACTCCATTATAATTCACCCCTCCACTTT
TRBJ2-7 . . TRBV9 CASSLPGINEQYF TGTGCCAGCAGCTTACCGGGGATCAACGAGCAGTACTTC
TRBJ2-1 . TRBD2 TRBV28 CASSPTSVSGNEQFF TGTGCCAGCAGTCCCACTAGCGTCAGTGGCAATGAGCAGTTCTTC
TRBJ1-6 many . TRBV30 CAWSVRVLGNSPLHF TGTGCCTGGAGTGTACGTGTCCTCGGTAATTCACCCCTCCACTTT
TRBJ2-1 . . TRBV28 CASSFFETGEQFF TGTGCCAGCAGTTTTTTTGAGACTGGTGAGCAGTTCTTC
TRBJ1-3 . . TRBV3-1/TRBV3-2 CASSQDRGAGNTIYF TGTGCCAGCAGCCAAGATAGGGGCGCGGGAAACACCATATATTTT
TRBJ2-7 . . TRBV5-1 CASSLDRETYEQYF TGCGCCAGCAGCTTGGATCGGGAGACCTACGAGCAGTACTTC
TRBJ2-3 . TRBD1 TRBV5-4 CASSSKQGAADTQYF TGTGCCAGCAGCTCCAAACAGGGGGCGGCAGATACGCAGTATTTT
TRBJ1-2 . . TRBV2 CASSEKGVYGYTF TGTGCCAGCAGTGAAAAAGGGGTCTATGGCTACACCTTC
TRBJ1-5 . TRBD1 TRBV6-6 CASRPGQGNPQHF TGTGCCAGCAGGCCCGGACAGGGAAATCCCCAGCATTTT
TRBJ2-7 . . TRBV3-1/TRBV3-2 CASSQRTAGEQYF TGTGCCAGCAGCCAACGCACCGCGGGCGAGCAGTACTTC
TRBJ2-1 . TRBD2 TRBV6-5 CASRGGLAGAFEQFF TGTGCCAGCAGGGGCGGACTAGCGGGGGCCTTTGAGCAGTTCTTC
TRBJ2-7 . TRBD1 TRBV7-2 CASSVQGARYEQYF TGTGCCAGCAGCGTACAGGGGGCGCGGTACGAGCAGTACTTC
TRBJ2-7 . TRBD1 TRBV3-1/TRBV3-2 CASSHLQGASSYEQYF TGTGCCAGCAGCCACTTACAGGGGGCGAGCTCCTACGAGCAGTACTTC
TRBJ1-6 few . TRBV30 CAWSSGAHSPLHF TGTGCCTGGAGTAGTGGAGCCCACTCACCCCTCCACTTT
TRBJ2-7 . . TRBV18 CASSPFEAYEQYF TGTGCCAGCTCACCATTTGAGGCCTACGAGCAGTACTTC
TRBJ2-3 . . TRBV6-6 CASSRLSTDTQYF TGTGCCAGCAGTCGACTTAGCACAGATACGCAGTATTTT
TRBJ1-2 . . TRBV7-9 CASSLAGQEANYGYTF TGTGCCAGCAGCTTAGCAGGACAAGAGGCTAACTATGGCTACACCTTC
TRBJ2-7 . TRBD1 TRBV5-1 CASSRWTGGTYEQYF TGCGCCAGCTCTCGGTGGACAGGGGGAACCTACGAGCAGTACTTC
TRBJ1-1 . . TRBV28 CASSLTGEAFF TGTGCCAGCAGTTTAACCGGGGAAGCTTTCTTT
TRBJ2-7 once . TRBV28 CASSPGPYEQYF TGTGCCAGCAGCCCTGGGCCCTACGAGCAGTACTTC
TRBJ2-7 . TRBD1 TRBV15 CATSIQQGAPHEQYF TGTGCCACCAGCATACAACAGGGGGCGCCTCACGAGCAGTACTTC
TRBJ1-1 . . TRBV7-8 CASSLAPGGWYTEAFF TGTGCCAGCAGCTTAGCCCCGGGGGGTTGGTACACTGAAGCTTTCTTT
TRBJ1-1 . . TRBV3-1/TRBV3-2 CASCHGTEAFF TGTGCCAGCTGCCACGGGACTGAAGCTTTCTTT
TRBJ2-7 . . TRBV7-9 CASGPGGYEQYF TGTGCCAGCGGGCCAGGGGGGTACGAGCAGTACTTC
TRBJ2-7 . TRBD2 TRBV5-1 CASSQGLGPYEQYF TGCGCCAGCAGCCAAGGACTAGGTCCCTACGAGCAGTACTTC
TRBJ1-6 . TRBD1 TRBV5-6 CASSFGTGRNSPLHF TGTGCCAGCAGCTTCGGGACAGGGAGGAATTCACCCCTCCACTTT